One sample yielded the 22 T cell receptor beta chains listed below, sequenced in a study of control samples from healthy donors and cancer patients. Libraries were prepared by immunoSEQ multiplex PCR; TCRdb keeps only in-frame clonotypes and omits some of them. The repertoire holds roughly 200,000 clones, with around 90% as singletons. Material for sequencing was blood. These TCRs come from a man younger than 40 in good health.

The chain links TRBV5-4 to TRBJ2-1; D possibly matches TRBD1 or TRBD2 (7 bases each). Trimming took off 7 bases at V and 4 bases at J, with 30 bases between the two ends. CDR3 size: 19 residues. Germline-derived CDR1 and CDR2 are SGHNT and YYREEE (reference sequence). The CDR3 here is CASGRSPLQGGGTYNEQFF. CDR3 DNA: TGTGCCAGCGGCCGGTCCCCCCTTCAGGGGGGGGGAACTTACAATGAGCAGTTCTTC.

The chain has TRBV19 and TRBJ1-6; no clear D gene. V was trimmed by 5 bases and J by 8 bases, leaving 19 bases between them. CDR3 length: 16 amino acids. Germline V gene sequence: CDR1 LNHDA, CDR2 SQIVND (reference sequence). CDR3 sequence (DNA): TGTGCCAGTAGTCCCCTCGGATCCGGACTGGATTCACCCCTCCACTTT. Protein sequence: CASSPLGSGLDSPLHF.

The J gene is TRBJ2-7, the V gene TRBV3-1 (or the pseudogene TRBV3-2); 9 nucleotides line up with TRBD2. CDR3 size: 14 residues. The J segment lost 2 bases and the V segment lost 2 bases, leaving 1 base of the junction unmatched. CDR1 LGHDT and CDR2 YNNKEL come from the germline V gene (reference sequence). CDR3 coding DNA: TGTGCCAGCAGCCAACAGCGGGGGGCCTACGAGCAGTACTTC. Protein sequence: CASSQQRGAYEQYF.

This rearrangement joins TRBV7-8 to TRBJ1-2, with 7 bases that match TRBD1. The CDR3 spans 16 residues. Trimming removed 5 bases from V and 2 bases from J; junction bases left unmatched: 11. Germline loops: CDR1 SGHVS, CDR2 FQNEAQ. For the CDR3, the DNA is TGTGCCAGCAGCCCTACCGACAGGGCCTTAAACTATGGCTACACCTTC. It is translated as CASSPTDRALNYGYTF.

The chain links TRBV7-8 to TRBJ2-3; 8 bases fit TRBD2. CDR1 is SGHVS, CDR2 FQNEAQ, per germline. J gave up 1 base and V 1 base, and 13 bases lay outside the gene matches. CDR3 length: 19 amino acids. The DNA of the CDR3 is TGTGCCAGCAGCTTAGTAGTGGGACGGACTAGCTGGGGCACAGATACGCAGTATTTT. Amino acids: CASSLVVGRTSWGTDTQYF.

The CDR3 coding sequence is TGCAGTGCAGGGTTTAATGAAAAACTGTTTTTT. This codes for CSAGFNEKLFF. The chain is built from TRBV20-1 and TRBJ1-4; D unclear. The CDR3 totals 11 residues. Trimming cost V 6 bases and J 4 bases, with 6 bases left between them. Germline values: CDR1 DFQATT, CDR2 SNEGSKA (reference sequence).

This chain joins TRBV29-1 and TRBJ1-1, with a weak D call TRBD1 (6 bases). Germline CDR1 is SQVTM and CDR2 is ANQGSEA. The CDR3 contains 15 residues. Between the trimmed V and J ends, which lost 0 bases and 2 bases, there was a span of 13 bases. The CDR3 nucleotides are TGCAGCGTTGAAGATCCGGGGGCTATAAACACTGAAGCTTTCTTT. It codes for CSVEDPGAINTEAFF.

This chain connects TRBV7-9 to TRBJ1-2; D uncertain. Per the germline V gene, CDR1 is SEHNR and CDR2 is FQNEAQ (reference sequence). V was trimmed by 2 bases and J by 0 bases, leaving 13 bases between them. The CDR3 has 16 amino acids. The CDR3: CASSLRPGEANYGYTF. Here the CDR3 DNA reads TGTGCCAGCAGCTTAAGGCCGGGAGAAGCTAACTATGGCTACACCTTC.

The V gene is TRBV20-1, the J gene TRBJ2-1; unclear D gene. Between the trimmed V and J ends, which lost 3 bases and 2 bases, there was a span of 8 bases. Looked up from germline, CDR1 is DFQATT and CDR2 is SNEGSKA (reference sequence). This CDR3 has 13 amino acids. DNA for the CDR3: TGCAGTGCTAGTCCGGGTACCTACAATGAGCAGTTCTTC. This sequence encodes CSASPGTYNEQFF.

The chain is built from TRBV19 and TRBJ1-1; D unresolved. CDR1 is LNHDA and CDR2 is SQIVND in the germline V gene (reference sequence). The V end lost 7 bases, the J end lost 2 bases, and 14 bases lay between the germline ends. The CDR3 runs to 14 residues. For the CDR3, the DNA is TGTGCCAGTATCGCGGGTGGAGTCAACACTGAAGCTTTCTTT. Translated, it gives CASIAGGVNTEAFF.

The V and J genes are TRBV4-1 and TRBJ1-2, with D uncertain. V was trimmed by 0 bases and J by 0 bases, leaving 5 bases between them. CDR3 length equals 14 residues. The germline V gene has CDR1 MGHRA and CDR2 YSYEKL. DNA for the CDR3: TGCGCCAGCAGCCAAGATCTGGCTAACTATGGCTACACCTTC. This translates into CASSQDLANYGYTF.

The chain uses TRBV3-1 (or the pseudogene TRBV3-2) and TRBJ2-7; D is undetermined. The CDR3 extends over 15 amino acids. The V gene's germline CDR1 is LGHDT and CDR2 YNNKEL (reference sequence). V was shortened by 0 bases and J by 2 bases, with 11 bases between the two germline ends. The chain's CDR3 is CASSQDRHYTYEQYF. The CDR3 nucleotides read TGTGCCAGCAGCCAAGATCGACACTATACCTACGAGCAGTACTTC.

The rearrangement links TRBV2 to TRBJ2-7; weak D call: TRBD1 (6 bases). This CDR3 is 13 amino acids long. V was shortened by 4 bases and J by 5 bases, with 12 bases between the two germline ends. Germline V gene lookup returns CDR1 SNHLY and CDR2 FYNNEI. CDR3 nucleotide sequence: TGTGCCAGCAGTGGGCAGGGGATAAACGAGCAGTACTTC. It yields the protein CASSGQGINEQYF.

The chain couples TRBV5-4 to TRBJ1-2, with TRBD1 matching over 7 bases. The germline CDR1 and CDR2 sequences are SGHNT and YYREEE (reference sequence). The CDR3 extends over 14 amino acids. The J segment lost 4 bases and the V segment lost 2 bases, leaving 5 bases of the junction unmatched. The CDR3 reads CASSLGGQRYGYTF. The CDR3 DNA sequence: TGTGCCAGCAGCTTAGGGGGACAGCGCTATGGCTACACCTTC.

The V and J genes are TRBV9 and TRBJ1-2; perhaps TRBD1 as D (6 bases). CDR3 size: 16 residues. Germline CDR1 SGDLS, CDR2 YYNGEE. Trimming took 0 bases from V and 5 from J, leaving 17 bases between them. Written as DNA, the CDR3 is TGTGCCAGCAGCGTAGCTACAGGGCCAGTTGGGTATGGCTACACCTTC. Protein sequence: CASSVATGPVGYGYTF.

This chain connects TRBV4-1 to TRBJ2-1; possible D gene TRBD2, 5 bases. V was trimmed by 2 bases and J by 0 bases, leaving 17 bases between them. The CDR3 runs 18 residues. The germline V gene encodes CDR1 MGHRA and CDR2 YSYEKL. CDR3 amino acids: CASSQSPGLGSSYNEQFF. The CDR3, as DNA: TGCGCCAGCAGCCAATCGCCCGGACTGGGGAGCTCCTACAATGAGCAGTTCTTC.

This clone has only a few counts. This sequence joins TRBV27 and TRBJ1-3; D ambiguous. The CDR3 runs 15 residues. Germline V gene data show CDR1 as MNHEY and CDR2 as SMNVEV (reference sequence). V was shortened by 3 bases and J by 0 bases, with 9 bases between the two germline ends. DNA of the CDR3: TGTGCCAGCAGTTTCACGGGGAGCTCTGGAAACACCATATATTTT. It is translated as CASSFTGSSGNTIYF.

The CDR3: CASSLASGGVNEQFF. The CDR3, as DNA: TGTGCCAGCAGCTTAGCTAGCGGGGGAGTCAATGAGCAGTTCTTC. The rearrangement uses TRBV7-2 and TRBJ2-1; TRBD2 agrees at 9 bases. Per germline, CDR1 SGHTA and CDR2 FQGNSA. Germline trimming cut 0 bases from V and 6 bases from J; bases unmatched to any gene: 3. CDR3 size: 15 residues.

This rearrangement joins TRBV3-1 (or the pseudogene TRBV3-2) to TRBJ1-3; possible D gene TRBD1, 5 bases. The CDR3 contains 16 residues. Trimming shortened V by 0 bases and J by 4 bases, and 13 bases separated the two germline ends. CDR1 is LGHDT, CDR2 YNNKEL, per germline (reference sequence). As DNA, the CDR3 is TGTGCCAGCAGCCAAGACGTGGGGGAATCAGGAAACACCATATATTTT. Protein: CASSQDVGESGNTIYF.

The chain recombines TRBV7-2 with TRBJ2-5, with a weak D call TRBD2 (6 bases). The CDR3 totals 15 residues. Germline values: CDR1 SGHTA, CDR2 FQGNSA. The V gene lost 6 bases and the J gene lost 5 bases, with 19 bases spanning the gap. The CDR3 is CASRPPRGISETQYF. For the CDR3, the DNA is TGTGCCAGCAGACCTCCCCGGGGGATCTCCGAGACCCAGTACTTC.

V usage is TRBV28 and J usage is TRBJ2-7, with D perhaps matching TRBD1 or TRBD2 (6 bases each). This CDR3 comprises 14 residues. Per the germline V gene, CDR1 is MDHEN and CDR2 is SYDVKM. Trimming removed 11 bases from V and 1 base from J, with 18 bases in between. CDR3 DNA sequence: TGTGCCGCCCAGGAGGGGGGCGCATCCTACGAGCAGTACTTC. It is translated as CAAQEGGASYEQYF.

This clone was seen a handful of times. CDR3 nucleotides: TGTGCCAGCAGCTTAGCGGGGACCTCAAACCCCTACGAGCAGTACTTC. Its translation is CASSLAGTSNPYEQYF. This chain joins TRBV7-9 and TRBJ2-7; D might be TRBD1 or TRBD2, each matching 5 bases. Germline V gene sequence: CDR1 SEHNR, CDR2 FQNEAQ (reference sequence). V was trimmed by 0 bases and J by 2 bases, leaving 14 bases between them. This CDR3 contains 16 residues. Complete variable domain (other parts from reference TRBV7-9 and TRBJ2-7): DTGVSQNPRHKITKRGQNVTFRCDPISEHNRLYWYRQTLGQGPEFLTYFQNEAQLEKSRLLSDRFSAERPKGSFSTLEIQRTEQGDSAMYLCASSLAGTSNPYEQYFGPGTRLTVT.